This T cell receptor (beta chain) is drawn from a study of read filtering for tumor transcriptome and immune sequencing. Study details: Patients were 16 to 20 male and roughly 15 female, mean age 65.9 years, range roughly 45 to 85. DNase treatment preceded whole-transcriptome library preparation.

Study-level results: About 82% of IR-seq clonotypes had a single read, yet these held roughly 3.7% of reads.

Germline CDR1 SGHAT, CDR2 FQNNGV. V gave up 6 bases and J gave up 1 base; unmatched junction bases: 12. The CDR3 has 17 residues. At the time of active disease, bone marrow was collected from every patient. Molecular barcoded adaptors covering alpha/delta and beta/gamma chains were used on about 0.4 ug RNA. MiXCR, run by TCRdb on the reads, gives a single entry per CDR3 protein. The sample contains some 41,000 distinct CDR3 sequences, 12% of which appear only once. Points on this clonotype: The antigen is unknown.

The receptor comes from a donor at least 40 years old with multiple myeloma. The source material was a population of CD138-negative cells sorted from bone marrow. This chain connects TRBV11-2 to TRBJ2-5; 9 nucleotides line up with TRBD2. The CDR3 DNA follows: TGTGCCAGCAGACCGACCTCTATAGCGGGGGTCCAAGAGACCCAGTACTTC. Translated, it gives CASRPTSIAGVQETQYF.